A selection of T cell receptor beta chains follows, all from one sample in a study of cytomegalovirus exposure and HLA in healthy donors. This table comes from immunoSEQ multiplex PCR, and its TCRdb copy is limited to in-frame clones, with some not included. Found here are 65,000 to 75,000 clones, approximately 94% of them singletons; the top ten hold 2.5% to 3.5%. Sequencing input: PBMCs. Receptor source: a young woman in good health and CMV-seropositive. Both conserved end residues are part of each CDR3.

V	J	CDR3
TRBV7-9	TRBJ1-1	CASSSPGGRMNTEAFF
TRBV10-2	TRBJ2-5	CASSSLAGQETQYF
TRBV29-1	TRBJ1-1	CSALGGGFGENTEAFF
TRBV10-3	TRBJ2-1	CAISEPIGRNSYNEQFF
TRBV6-6	TRBJ1-5	CASSYEANQPQHF
TRBV4-1	TRBJ2-7	CASSPTGGNSYEQYF
TRBV6-1	TRBJ2-6	CASSEGRPNFPLSGANVLTF
TRBV7-8	TRBJ2-5	CASSLDTRAQYF
TRBV2	TRBJ1-6	CASSEGRGSNSPLHF
TRBV28	TRBJ1-5	CASSFRQGLNQPQHF
TRBV19	TRBJ2-2	CASTPTGRTGELFF
TRBV10-2	TRBJ1-2	CASRQGAKLDGYTF
TRBV11-2	TRBJ1-1	CASSLIIETEAFF
TRBV5-6	TRBJ1-5	CASSPGAGDRNQPQHF
TRBV4-1	TRBJ1-4	CASSPRAGPNEKLFF
TRBV7-9	TRBJ2-2	CASSSSTAELAGELFF
TRBV7-2	TRBJ2-1	CASSLTRLAGGGEQFF
TRBV7-8	TRBJ2-1	CASSTGSGDSYNEQFF
TRBV7-8	TRBJ1-2	CASSRKQGPNYGYTF
TRBV5-1	TRBJ2-7	CASSIDNYEQYF
TRBV9	TRBJ2-1	CASSVVARGEQFF
TRBV27	TRBJ2-2	CASSLRPIRLAGWVAGELFF
TRBV6-5	TRBJ1-5	CATGEDNQPQHF
TRBV15	TRBJ2-2	CATSRSTGNTGELFF
TRBV30	TRBJ1-5	CAYLQGPNQPQHF
TRBV6-1	TRBJ1-5	CASSAYPGSPNQPQHF
TRBV7-9	TRBJ2-3	CASSRQGMRTDTQYF
TRBV18	TRBJ1-2	CASSPPTGLNNYGYTF
TRBV2	TRBJ1-1	CARGDRGRGIEAFF